Included here is one T cell receptor beta chain sequence, with context. The data were obtained in a study of blood T cell repertoires in COVID-19. Turning to the study itself: Samples came from the United States, Italy and Spain, spanning acute and convalescent COVID-19. Sample material is recorded as cDNA or gDNA derived from T cells, B-cell-depleted T cells, or PBMCs.

One Seattle source followed patients from active infection through their disease course. Germline V CDR1 and CDR2: SGHKS, YYEKEE (reference sequence). This CDR3 spans 15 amino acids. Between the trimmed V and J ends, which lost 0 bases and 4 bases, there was a span of 13 bases. Original handling: Counts of nucleated cells, estimated from reference gene primer amplification, were obtained. Repertoires were generated with immunoSEQ multiplex PCR, while TCRdb's copy carries only in-frame clones and drops some. That table gives V, J and clone size, and the DNA gave D and trimming. Of fewer than 300,000 clones in the sample, approximately 90% are singletons; the top ten hold around 2%.

The chain combines TRBV5-5 with TRBJ2-5; D unclear. The origin of this receptor is a woman in her 30s with COVID-19, enrolled during active disease. The sequenced sample was peripheral blood. The CDR3 nucleotides are TGTGCCAGCAGCTTGGTTCCCGCCACGGGAGAGACCCAGTACTTC. Translation: CASSLVPATGETQYF.